Listed below are T cell receptor beta chains from one sample, sequenced in a study of blood T cell repertoires in COVID-19. TCRdb's table, derived via immunoSEQ multiplex PCR, lists solely in-frame clones and lacks some. The data show about 200,000 clones, almost 85% seen once. What was sequenced was peripheral blood. These receptors were obtained from a human donor with acute or convalescent COVID-19. The donor label of this sample is uncertain. The CDR3 runs from the conserved cysteine through the conserved F or W. Each record gives: J gene, D gene, clone size, V gene, CDR3 DNA, CDR3 protein. A D gene is named only where the DNA matches it firmly. Size is omitted from some rows. Given values are once, few, many or a class for expanded clones.

>TRBJ1-3|-|-|TRBV19
TGTGCCAGTAGTGTAAGCTTTCCGGGAAACACCATATATTTT
CASSVSFPGNTIYF
>TRBJ1-2|-|-|TRBV7-9
TGTGCCAGCAGCTTAGTACAGGGCAACTATGGCTACACCTTC
CASSLVQGNYGYTF
>TRBJ2-1|-|-|TRBV5-6
TGTGCCAGCAGCCTCGGGACTCGGTACAATGAGCAGTTCTTC
CASSLGTRYNEQFF
>TRBJ2-3|TRBD2|few|TRBV7-3
TGTGCCAGCAGCTTAGGCGGGAGCGCAGATACGCAGTATTTT
CASSLGGSADTQYF
>TRBJ2-7|-|-|TRBV21-1
TGTGCCAGCAGCAAAGCGCTTTTTAAGGGGTGGAACGAGCAGTACTTC
CASSKALFKGWNEQYF
>TRBJ1-5|-|-|TRBV19
TGTGCCAGTAGTATAGTAGGACAGTTCCCGCCCCAGCATTTT
CASSIVGQFPPQHF
>TRBJ1-1|TRBD1|-|TRBV7-2
TGTGCCAGCAGCCTCGACAGGGCCACTGAAGCTTTCTTT
CASSLDRATEAFF
>TRBJ1-3|-|once|TRBV24-1
TGTGCCACCAGTGTTTATCGAAACACCATATATTTT
CATSVYRNTIYF
>TRBJ1-5|TRBD1|-|TRBV19
TGTGCCAGTAACACGGACAGGGGAAAGGGTCAGCCCCAGCATTTT
CASNTDRGKGQPQHF
>TRBJ2-7|TRBD1|-|TRBV6-5
TGTGCCAGCAGTTACTCGTCGACAGGGTCCTACGAGCAGTACTTC
CASSYSSTGSYEQYF
>TRBJ2-1|-|-|TRBV6-4
TGTGCCAGCAGTGACGGGCAGGGTCCCTACAATGAGCAGTTCTTC
CASSDGQGPYNEQFF
>TRBJ2-7|TRBD1|-|TRBV19
TGTGCCAGTAGTAGGGACAGAGACCGCTACGAGCAGTACTTC
CASSRDRDRYEQYF
>TRBJ1-6|-|-|TRBV5-1
TGCGCCAGCAGCTTGGGACTTACTAATTCACCCCTCCACTTT
CASSLGLTNSPLHF
>TRBJ2-1|TRBD2|-|TRBV30
TGTGCCTGGAGTGTAAGGGCGGGAGTCGCGGGGAGGAAGCAGTTCTTC
CAWSVRAGVAGRKQFF
>TRBJ2-1|TRBD2|-|TRBV9
TGTGCCAGCAGCGTGACTAGCGGGAAAGTAAATGAGCAGTTCTTC
CASSVTSGKVNEQFF
>TRBJ2-3|-|few|TRBV7-9
TGTGCCAGCAGCTCGGAGAGGGTCACAGATACGCAGTATTTT
CASSSERVTDTQYF
>TRBJ2-7|-|-|TRBV5-1
TGCGCCAGCAGACCCTGGGGGGGCAGAAGTTCAGGAGAGCAGTACTTC
CASRPWGGRSSGEQYF
>TRBJ1-5|TRBD1|-|TRBV7-2
TGTGCCAGCAGCTTGGGACAGGGCGGTCAGCCCCAGCATTTT
CASSLGQGGQPQHF
>TRBJ2-7|TRBD1|-|TRBV5-6
TGTGCCAGCAGCTCCGGGACAGATGAGCAGTACTTC
CASSSGTDEQYF
>TRBJ1-2|-|-|TRBV27
TGTGCCAGCAGTTTATCTTTCGGACCGGGAGGGGCCTATGGCTACACCTTC
CASSLSFGPGGAYGYTF
>TRBJ2-7|TRBD2|few|TRBV28
TGTGCCAGTATCACCGGGACTAGTGGTTACGAGCAGTACTTC
CASITGTSGYEQYF
>TRBJ2-1|TRBD2|-|TRBV7-6
TGTGCCAGCACCCGGGGGGGCTCCTACAATGAGCAGTTCTTC
CASTRGGSYNEQFF
>TRBJ2-1|TRBD2|-|TRBV28
TGTGCCAGCAGTTTAGCGGGAGGCTTCTACAATGAGCAGTTCTTC
CASSLAGGFYNEQFF